Following are 18 T cell receptor beta chains from one sample sequenced in a study of PD-1 blockade in classical Hodgkin lymphoma. Time point here: cycle 4 day 1 (C4D1), after more than five weeks of nivolumab. All the patients suffered relapse after autologous stem cell transplantation, and brentuximab vedotin exposure differed. Profiling relied on immunoSEQ multiplex PCR, and the TCRdb table lists in-frame clones only, not all of them. Here the sample spans about 23,000 clones, 85% to 90% being singletons. The sequences come from peripheral blood mononuclear cells (PBMCs), collected before the fourth cycle of nivolumab. Source of these receptors: a human donor with classical Hodgkin lymphoma.

The chain links TRBV7-7 to TRBJ2-5; 7 bases fit TRBD1. The CDR3 contains 14 residues. CDR1 and CDR2 from the germline V gene are SSHAT and FNYEAQ (reference sequence). With V trimmed by 5 bases and J by 1 base, 4 bases remained unmatched. DNA for the CDR3: TGTGCCAGCAGCCAACAGGGGTTCCAAGAGACCCAGTACTTC. This gives the protein CASSQQGFQETQYF.

The chain uses TRBV6-4 and TRBJ2-1, with 7 positions matching TRBD1. This CDR3 contains 17 residues. Trimming took 4 bases from V and 1 from J; bases not matched to a gene: 10. Germline CDR1 reads MRHNA; CDR2 reads SNTAGT. The CDR3, as DNA: TGTGCCAGCAGTGCCAGACAGGGCTTTTCGTCCTACAATGAGCAGTTCTTC. It codes for CASSARQGFSSYNEQFF.

This chain connects TRBV6-1 to TRBJ1-4; D not certain. The CDR3 consists of 19 residues. Per germline, CDR1 MNHNS and CDR2 SASEGT. The germline V and J ends were trimmed by 1 base and 0 bases, with 18 bases remaining between them. The CDR3 nucleotides are TGTGCCAGCAGTGAAGAGGAGGGTAGGATCGGAGCAACTAATGAAAAACTGTTTTTT. This codes for CASSEEEGRIGATNEKLFF.

This chain uses TRBV30 with TRBJ1-6, with D tentatively TRBD1 (6 bases). The CDR3 runs to 15 residues. Germline CDR1 and CDR2: GTSNPN and SVGIG (reference sequence). Between the trimmed V and J ends, which lost 0 bases and 8 bases, there was a span of 14 bases. CDR3 DNA sequence: TGTGCCTGGAGTGTTTCCCAGGGGCCTCATTCACCCCTCCACTTT. Its translation: CAWSVSQGPHSPLHF.

The rearrangement joins TRBV7-9 to TRBJ2-2, with 7 bases matching TRBD1. In germline, CDR1 is SEHNR, CDR2 FQNEAQ (reference sequence). The V segment lost 1 base and the J segment 2 bases; nucleotides outside the gene matches: 7. There are 17 residues in the CDR3. The chain's CDR3 is CASSLGIGTENTGELFF. The CDR3 nucleotides read TGTGCCAGCAGCTTAGGTATAGGGACAGAAAACACCGGGGAGCTGTTTTTT.

The genes are TRBV10-3 and TRBJ2-5, with 7 bases lining up with TRBD2. From germline, CDR1 is ENHRY and CDR2 SYGVKD. The CDR3 extends over 14 amino acids. V lost 3 bases and J lost 5; bases outside the gene matches: 6. Here the CDR3 reads CAISDAGVSETQYF. The CDR3 nucleotides read TGTGCCATCAGTGATGCGGGAGTCAGTGAGACCCAGTACTTC.

The chain links TRBV7-9 to TRBJ2-7; D not certain. Germline assignment: CDR1 SEHNR and CDR2 FQNEAQ (reference sequence). V was shortened by 1 base and J by 0 bases, with 7 bases between the two germline ends. The CDR3 length is 14 residues. The CDR3 loop reads CASSLVQRSYEQYF. DNA for the CDR3: TGTGCCAGCAGCTTAGTACAGCGCTCCTACGAGCAGTACTTC.

The genes are TRBV6-5 and TRBJ1-2; 7 positions match TRBD1. Germline V gene sequence: CDR1 MNHEY, CDR2 SVGAGI. The CDR3 covers 14 residues. V trimming: 5 bases; J trimming: 3 bases; junction bases outside the gene matches: 6. CDR3 sequence (DNA): TGTGCCAGCAGTCGCCTTCAGGGGGACTATGGCTACACCTTC. The encoded protein is CASSRLQGDYGYTF.

V gene TRBV4-1 combines with J gene TRBJ2-5, with 8 nucleotides matching TRBD1. V lost 3 bases and J lost 1; bases outside the gene matches: 10. CDR1 is MGHRA, CDR2 YSYEKL, per germline. The CDR3 consists of 17 residues. CDR3 sequence reads: CASSQRTGPLLQETQYF. The CDR3 DNA sequence: TGCGCCAGCAGCCAGCGGACAGGGCCCTTACTCCAAGAGACCCAGTACTTC.

The chain combines TRBV19 with TRBJ2-7; maybe TRBD2 (6 bases). The CDR3 runs 13 residues. The ends were cut back, 1 base at V and 2 bases at J, with 6 bases in the middle. Germline lookup yields CDR1 LNHDA and CDR2 SQIVND (reference sequence). The CDR3 loop is CASSIGLAYEQYF. The DNA for the CDR3 is TGTGCCAGTAGTATAGGACTAGCCTACGAGCAGTACTTC. Based on the CDR3 plus reference TRBV19 and TRBJ2-7, the full variable domain is DGGITQSPKYLFRKEGQNVTLSCEQNLNHDAMYWYRQDPGQGLRLIYYSQIVNDFQKGDIAEGYSVSREKKESFPLTVTSAQKNPTAFYLCASSIGLAYEQYFGPGTRLTVT.

This chain connects TRBV4-1 to TRBJ2-5, with 7 bases matching TRBD1. The V gene's germline CDR1 is MGHRA and CDR2 YSYEKL. The CDR3 has 15 amino acids. J lost 9 bases, V lost 1 base, and 11 bases had no gene match. The CDR3 coding sequence is TGCGCCAGCAGCCAAGGACAGGGCCCTAAGAAGGCCCAGTACTTC. Its protein is CASSQGQGPKKAQYF.

The chain carries TRBV7-2 and TRBJ2-1; a weak D match, TRBD2 (5 bases). This CDR3 spans 14 amino acids. Germline V lookup: CDR1 SGHTA, CDR2 FQGNSA. The V and J ends lost 2 bases and 8 bases respectively, with 13 bases between them. The CDR3 here is CASSLSGYYDEQFF. CDR3 DNA: TGTGCCAGCAGCTTAAGCGGATATTATGATGAGCAGTTCTTC. Drawing the rest from reference TRBV7-2 and TRBJ2-1, the complete variable domain is GAGVSQSPSNKVTEKGKDVELRCDPISGHTALYWYRQSLGQGLEFLIYFQGNSAPDKSGLPSDRFSAERTGGSVSTLTIQRTQQEDSAVYLCASSLSGYYDEQFFGPGTRLTVL.

Written as DNA, the CDR3 is TGTGCCAGTAGTATACCCTTTCAAGGACACAACTATGGCTACACCTTC. Translation: CASSIPFQGHNYGYTF. The rearrangement uses TRBV19 and TRBJ1-2, with D possibly TRBD1 on 5 matching bases. Trimming took 2 bases from V and 2 from J, leaving 15 bases between them. CDR1 is LNHDA, CDR2 SQIVND, per germline (reference sequence). This CDR3 is built from 16 residues.

This sequence joins TRBV5-1 and TRBJ2-4; D is ambiguous. The CDR3 loop spans 14 amino acids. Per the germline V gene, CDR1 is SGHRS and CDR2 is YFSETQ. The germline V and J ends were trimmed by 0 bases and 0 bases, with 4 bases remaining between them. The CDR3 region is CASSLDIAKNIQYF. The CDR3 region has the DNA TGCGCCAGCAGCTTGGATATAGCCAAAAACATTCAGTACTTC.

V usage is TRBV4-1 and J usage is TRBJ2-7, with D unclear. The CDR3 length is 14 residues. Trimming removed 4 bases from V and 2 bases from J, with 12 bases in between. CDR1 MGHRA and CDR2 YSYEKL come from the germline V gene. In nucleotides, the CDR3 is TGCGCCAGCAGCCGGGCCCCCGAACCCTACGAGCAGTACTTC. Residues: CASSRAPEPYEQYF.

The V gene is TRBV19, the J gene TRBJ2-3, with 8 bases identical to TRBD1. The germline CDR1 and CDR2 sequences are LNHDA and SQIVND (reference sequence). With 5 bases clipped from V and 6 bases from J, the junction kept 4 bases outside the gene matches. The CDR3 contains 13 residues. CDR3 nucleotide sequence: TGTGCCAGTAGTGCGGACAGGGAGGATACGCAGTATTTT. Encoded protein: CASSADREDTQYF. Complete variable domain (other parts from reference TRBV19 and TRBJ2-3): DGGITQSPKYLFRKEGQNVTLSCEQNLNHDAMYWYRQDPGQGLRLIYYSQIVNDFQKGDIAEGYSVSREKKESFPLTVTSAQKNPTAFYLCASSADREDTQYFGPGTRLTVL.

This clone was observed a handful of times. The rearrangement links TRBV7-9 to TRBJ1-5, with D uncertain. The CDR3 has 14 residues. Germline CDR1 reads SEHNR; CDR2 reads FQNEAQ (reference sequence). V dropped 5 bases and J dropped 2 bases, with 10 bases sitting between them. The CDR3 sequence: CASSPLRGNQPQHF. The CDR3 nucleotides read TGTGCCAGCAGCCCTCTGAGGGGCAATCAGCCCCAGCATTTT.

The chain employs TRBV5-3 and TRBJ2-2; 10 positions agree with TRBD2. TRBV5-3 counts as an open reading frame of uncertain function. With 1 base clipped from V and 5 bases from J, the junction kept 5 bases outside the gene matches. The CDR3 consists of 16 residues. In DNA form, the CDR3 reads TGTGCCAGAAGCTTGCCTAGCGGGAGACAAACCGGGGAGCTGTTTTTT. Amino acid sequence: CARSLPSGRQTGELFF.